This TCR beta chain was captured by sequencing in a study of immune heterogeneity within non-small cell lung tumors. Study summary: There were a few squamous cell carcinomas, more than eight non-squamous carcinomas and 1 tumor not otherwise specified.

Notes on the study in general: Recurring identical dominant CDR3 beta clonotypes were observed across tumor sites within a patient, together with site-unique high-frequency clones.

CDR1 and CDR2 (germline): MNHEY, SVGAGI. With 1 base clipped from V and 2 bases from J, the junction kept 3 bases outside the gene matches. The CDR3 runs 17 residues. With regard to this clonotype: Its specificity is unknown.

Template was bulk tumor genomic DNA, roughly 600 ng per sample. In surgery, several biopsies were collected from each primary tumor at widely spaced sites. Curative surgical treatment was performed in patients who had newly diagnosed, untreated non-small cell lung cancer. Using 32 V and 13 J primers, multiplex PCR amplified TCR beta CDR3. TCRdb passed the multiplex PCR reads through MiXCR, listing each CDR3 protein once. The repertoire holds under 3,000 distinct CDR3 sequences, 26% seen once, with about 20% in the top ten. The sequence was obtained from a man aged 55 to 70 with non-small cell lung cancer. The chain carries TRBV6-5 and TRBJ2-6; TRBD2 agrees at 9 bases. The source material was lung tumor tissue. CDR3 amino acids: CASSYLAGGAGANVLTF. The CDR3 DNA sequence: TGTGCCAGCAGTTACTTGGCGGGAGGGGCTGGGGCCAACGTCCTGACTTTC.